Listed below are T cell receptor beta chains from one sample, sequenced in a study of beta chain features in type 1 diabetes. Data came from immunoSEQ multiplex PCR; TCRdb stores just in-frame clones and leaves some out. The table records around 690,000 clones, roughly 12% of them present only once. The sequenced sample consisted of naive CD4+ T cells from blood. The receptors were sampled from a man between 25 and 39 years old with type 1 diabetes. Each CDR3 is given with its conserved first and last residue. The D gene is left open where the match is weak. Expanded clones get a size class; other rows say once, few or many, or leave the size out.

clone size: once
D gene: .
J gene: TRBJ2-5
V gene: TRBV7-2
CDR3 DNA: TGTGCCAGCAGCTCCAACAGGGAGCAAGAGACCCAGTACTTC
CDR3 protein: CASSSNREQETQYF

clone size: few
D gene: .
J gene: TRBJ1-2
V gene: TRBV2
CDR3 DNA: TGTGCCAGCAGTGGTAAGGAAACGGATGGCTACACCTTC
CDR3 protein: CASSGKETDGYTF

clone size: .
D gene: TRBD1
J gene: TRBJ1-6
V gene: TRBV2
CDR3 DNA: TGTGCCAGCATCCAGACAGGGGGAACAAATTCACCCCTCCACTTT
CDR3 protein: CASIQTGGTNSPLHF

clone size: few
D gene: .
J gene: TRBJ2-7
V gene: TRBV7-9
CDR3 DNA: TGTGCCAGCAGCTTTGTCTCTCACCAGGGGCTACCCTACGAGCAGTACTTC
CDR3 protein: CASSFVSHQGLPYEQYF

clone size: .
D gene: .
J gene: TRBJ1-4
V gene: TRBV4-3
CDR3 DNA: TGCGCCAGCAGCCACCCCGGGGGCGCGGTTGAAAAACTGTTTTTT
CDR3 protein: CASSHPGGAVEKLFF

clone size: .
D gene: .
J gene: TRBJ2-5
V gene: TRBV5-6
CDR3 DNA: TGTGCCAGCAGCAGGGACACCCCAGAGACCCAGTACTTC
CDR3 protein: CASSRDTPETQYF

clone size: few
D gene: TRBD1
J gene: TRBJ2-6
V gene: TRBV19
CDR3 DNA: TGTGCCAGTAGTATTACAGGGGCTGGGGCCAACGTCCTGACTTTC
CDR3 protein: CASSITGAGANVLTF

clone size: .
D gene: .
J gene: TRBJ2-7
V gene: TRBV7-2
CDR3 DNA: TGTGCCAGCAGCCCTAGATCTGTCTCCTACGAGCAGTACTTC
CDR3 protein: CASSPRSVSYEQYF

clone size: few
D gene: .
J gene: TRBJ2-3
V gene: TRBV30
CDR3 DNA: TGTGCCTGGAGTACACTTTTTAGGGATACGCAGTATTTT
CDR3 protein: CAWSTLFRDTQYF

clone size: .
D gene: .
J gene: TRBJ1-4
V gene: TRBV6-5
CDR3 DNA: TGTGCCAGCAGTGAAGGGTCAACCGGAATTGGGCTGTTTTTT
CDR3 protein: CASSEGSTGIGLFF

clone size: .
D gene: .
J gene: TRBJ2-5
V gene: TRBV9
CDR3 DNA: TGTGCCAGCAGCGTTTCCCCAGCCCAAGAGACCCAGTACTTC
CDR3 protein: CASSVSPAQETQYF

clone size: .
D gene: TRBD1
J gene: TRBJ1-2
V gene: TRBV6-5
CDR3 DNA: TGTGCCAGCAGTCGACAGGGCGGAGGTGGCTATGGCTACACCTTC
CDR3 protein: CASSRQGGGGYGYTF

clone size: few
D gene: .
J gene: TRBJ2-1
V gene: TRBV9
CDR3 DNA: TGTGCCAGCAGCTCGAGCGCGCCCGGCTACAATGAGCAGTTCTTC
CDR3 protein: CASSSSAPGYNEQFF

clone size: few
D gene: TRBD1
J gene: TRBJ1-5
V gene: TRBV6-5
CDR3 DNA: TGTGCCAGCAGTTACACGGACAGGGGTGATCAGCCCCAGCATTTT
CDR3 protein: CASSYTDRGDQPQHF

clone size: few
D gene: .
J gene: TRBJ1-1
V gene: TRBV11-2
CDR3 DNA: TGTGCCAGCAGCTTAGATACAGCCTTTGAAGCTTTCTTT
CDR3 protein: CASSLDTAFEAFF

clone size: .
D gene: .
J gene: TRBJ1-1
V gene: TRBV2
CDR3 DNA: TGTGCCAGCAGTGAAGGGGTAGGGGCTTTCTTT
CDR3 protein: CASSEGVGAFF

clone size: .
D gene: .
J gene: TRBJ1-3
V gene: TRBV9
CDR3 DNA: TGTGCCAGCAGCGTAGATGGAGTCTCTGGAAACACCATATATTTT
CDR3 protein: CASSVDGVSGNTIYF

clone size: .
D gene: .
J gene: TRBJ2-2
V gene: TRBV7-2
CDR3 DNA: TGTGCCAGCAGCTTAGTTTACCAACTCACCGGGGAGCTGTTTTTT
CDR3 protein: CASSLVYQLTGELFF

clone size: .
D gene: .
J gene: TRBJ1-6
V gene: TRBV4-2
CDR3 DNA: TGTGCCAGCAGCCTTGAATTGAGTACCTATAATTCACCCCTCCACTTT
CDR3 protein: CASSLELSTYNSPLHF

clone size: .
D gene: .
J gene: TRBJ2-2
V gene: TRBV14
CDR3 DNA: TGTGCCAGCAGCCAGACAGCTAACACCGGGGAGCTGTTTTTT
CDR3 protein: CASSQTANTGELFF

clone size: .
D gene: TRBD1
J gene: TRBJ2-2
V gene: TRBV6-1
CDR3 DNA: TGTGCCAGCAGTGACCAACAGGGGTCTTTCGCCGGGGAGCTGTTTTTT
CDR3 protein: CASSDQQGSFAGELFF

clone size: .
D gene: TRBD1
J gene: TRBJ1-1
V gene: TRBV7-9
CDR3 DNA: TGTGCCAGCAGCTGGGACAGGATGAACACTGAAGCTTTCTTT
CDR3 protein: CASSWDRMNTEAFF

clone size: .
D gene: .
J gene: TRBJ2-3
V gene: TRBV7-2
CDR3 DNA: TGTGCCAGCAGCTCAGTAGCGAGCACAGATACGCAGTATTTT
CDR3 protein: CASSSVASTDTQYF

clone size: .
D gene: .
J gene: TRBJ2-1
V gene: TRBV10-3
CDR3 DNA: TGTGCCATCAGTGAGTCTGGGGGCCGTAGGAATGAGCAGTTCTTC
CDR3 protein: CAISESGGRRNEQFF

clone size: .
D gene: TRBD1
J gene: TRBJ2-5
V gene: TRBV7-3
CDR3 DNA: TGTGCCAGCAGCTTAGGTGTCAGGGGGACGTCGGAGACCCAGTACTTC
CDR3 protein: CASSLGVRGTSETQYF

clone size: .
D gene: .
J gene: TRBJ2-1
V gene: TRBV7-9
CDR3 DNA: TGTGCCAGCAGCTTCCCCGTCCCTCGCAGTACCTACAATGAGCAGTTCTTC
CDR3 protein: CASSFPVPRSTYNEQFF

clone size: .
D gene: TRBD1
J gene: TRBJ1-2
V gene: TRBV19
CDR3 DNA: TGTGCCAGTAGTCCCCGGACAGGGGGAGGCTACACCTTC
CDR3 protein: CASSPRTGGGYTF

clone size: few
D gene: .
J gene: TRBJ2-1
V gene: TRBV5-1
CDR3 DNA: TGCGCCAGCAGCTTAGAGGTGTACCTTTACAATGAGCAGTTCTTC
CDR3 protein: CASSLEVYLYNEQFF

clone size: few
D gene: .
J gene: TRBJ2-7
V gene: TRBV7-2
CDR3 DNA: TGTGCCAGCGGGGCAGCTTACTACGAGCAGTACTTC
CDR3 protein: CASGAAYYEQYF

clone size: .
D gene: .
J gene: TRBJ2-5
V gene: TRBV7-6
CDR3 DNA: TGTGCCAGCAGCCCGAGGGAGACCCAGTACTTC
CDR3 protein: CASSPRETQYF

clone size: few
D gene: TRBD1
J gene: TRBJ1-1
V gene: TRBV29-1
CDR3 DNA: TGCAGCGGGGGACAGGGGCGTGAAGCTTTCTTT
CDR3 protein: CSGGQGREAFF

clone size: .
D gene: .
J gene: TRBJ1-2
V gene: TRBV6-5
CDR3 DNA: TGTGCCAGCAGTTACTCGCCAGGGGCCTATGGCTACACCTTC
CDR3 protein: CASSYSPGAYGYTF

clone size: few
D gene: .
J gene: TRBJ1-1
V gene: TRBV5-4
CDR3 DNA: TGTGCCAGCAGCTTGGCCGTGACACAGACGAACACTGAAGCTTTCTTT
CDR3 protein: CASSLAVTQTNTEAFF

clone size: few
D gene: .
J gene: TRBJ1-2
V gene: TRBV12-5
CDR3 DNA: TGTGCTAGTGCCGGGACCGGTTATGGCTACACCTTC
CDR3 protein: CASAGTGYGYTF

clone size: few
D gene: TRBD2
J gene: TRBJ2-2
V gene: TRBV15
CDR3 DNA: TGTGCCACCAGCAGACCCGCTAGCGGGGAGGCCACCGGGGAGCTGTTTTTT
CDR3 protein: CATSRPASGEATGELFF

clone size: .
D gene: .
J gene: TRBJ2-3
V gene: TRBV14
CDR3 DNA: TGTGCCAGCAGCCAAGATTACCAGTGGGTCACAGATACGCAGTATTTT
CDR3 protein: CASSQDYQWVTDTQYF

clone size: .
D gene: .
J gene: TRBJ2-7
V gene: TRBV9
CDR3 DNA: TGTGCCAGCAGCGTAGGAGGGGTCGCATCCTACGAGCAGTACTTC
CDR3 protein: CASSVGGVASYEQYF

clone size: few
D gene: .
J gene: TRBJ2-2
V gene: TRBV9
CDR3 DNA: TGTGCCAGCAGCGTAGCCAGCACCGGGGAGCTGTTTTTT
CDR3 protein: CASSVASTGELFF

clone size: few
D gene: TRBD2
J gene: TRBJ2-5
V gene: TRBV9
CDR3 DNA: TGTGCCAGCAGCTCCCCCAGGGCTAGCGGGGGCCCCACAACGATCCAGTACTTC
CDR3 protein: CASSSPRASGGPTTIQYF

clone size: .
D gene: .
J gene: TRBJ2-1
V gene: TRBV5-4
CDR3 DNA: TGTGCCAGCAGCTTGATCGGCAATGAGCAGTTCTTC
CDR3 protein: CASSLIGNEQFF

clone size: .
D gene: .
J gene: TRBJ2-1
V gene: TRBV6-1
CDR3 DNA: TGTGCCAGCAGTGAAGTCCCAGGATACGAGCAGTTCTTC
CDR3 protein: CASSEVPGYEQFF

clone size: .
D gene: .
J gene: TRBJ1-5
V gene: TRBV7-2
CDR3 DNA: TGTGCCAGCAGCTTAGTGGACGGAATAAGTCAGCCCCAGCATTTT
CDR3 protein: CASSLVDGISQPQHF